This passage covers 27 T cell receptor beta chains from one sample sequenced in a study of shared clonotypes between healthy human individuals (dated by TCRdb to 2018 to 2021). Receptor libraries were prepared by the immunoSEQ multiplex PCR assay. The table comes from immuneACCESS by way of TCRdb, which keeps in-frame sequences with V and J called. Part of the clones is missing from these tables; in studies checked, under half for an unresolved V gene and the rest for unknown reasons. This sample has about 490,000 clones in its table, and 60% to 85% of those were observed once. The ten largest clones capture 10% to 15% of the sample. Sample: PBMCs. The receptor source for this set is a woman aged 40 to 49 in good health. Some clones in this sample may be carry-over from other donors' samples.

This chain's CDR3 is CASSLTGGRETQYF. As DNA, the CDR3 is TGTGCCAGCAGTTTAACGGGAGGGAGAGAGACCCAGTACTTC. This chain connects TRBV27 to TRBJ2-5, with 8 bases fitting TRBD2. Losses at the gene ends were 2 bases for V and 4 bases for J; bases not matched to a gene: 3. The CDR3 is 14 residues long. CDR1 and CDR2 from the germline V gene are MNHEY and SMNVEV (reference sequence).

The rearrangement links TRBV6-5 to TRBJ2-7; the D call may be TRBD1 or TRBD2 (5 bases each). The CDR3 covers 15 residues. Trimming left V 7 bases short and J 1 base short, with 17 bases between. Germline V CDR1 and CDR2: MNHEY, SVGAGI. The CDR3: CASKWSRGGSYEQYF. The CDR3 coding sequence is TGTGCCAGCAAGTGGTCTCGGGGCGGATCCTACGAGCAGTACTTC.

This clone was recorded once. This chain uses TRBV6-1 with TRBJ2-7; no firm D call. The CDR3 is 13 amino acids. Per the germline V gene, CDR1 is MNHNS and CDR2 is SASEGT. Deletions cut 6 bases from V and 4 bases from J, with 13 bases between. CDR3 protein: CASRAISGYEQYF. The CDR3 bases are TGTGCCAGCAGAGCCATAAGTGGTTACGAGCAGTACTTC.

The V and J genes are TRBV4-3 and TRBJ2-5; 12 nucleotides line up with TRBD2. The J call may be faulty, since TRBJ2-7 better matches the DNA end. Germline values: CDR1 LGHNA, CDR2 YSLEER. This CDR3 is built from 16 residues. This chain's CDR3 is CASSQALAGGGYEQYF. The CDR3 DNA reads TGCGCCAGCAGCCAAGCCCTAGCGGGAGGGGGTTACGAGCAGTACTTC.

The chain combines TRBV7-2 with TRBJ2-7; 10 positions agree with TRBD1. CDR1 is SGHTA and CDR2 is FQGNSA in the germline V gene. Germline trimming cut 5 bases from V and 4 bases from J; bases unmatched to any gene: 8. This CDR3 spans 15 amino acids. The CDR3 DNA reads as TGTGCCAGCAGCACCCGGACAGGGGGTGAATACGAGCAGTACTTC. Translated: CASSTRTGGEYEQYF. The variable domain in full, completed from reference TRBV7-2 and TRBJ2-7, reads GAGVSQSPSNKVTEKGKDVELRCDPISGHTALYWYRQSLGQGLEFLIYFQGNSAPDKSGLPSDRFSAERTGGSVSTLTIQRTQQEDSAVYLCASSTRTGGEYEQYFGPGTRLTVT.

This clone was counted ten times or more. V and J are TRBV30 and TRBJ1-3; a weak D match, TRBD1 (6 bases). The CDR3 totals 14 residues. The V and J ends lost 3 bases and 2 bases respectively, with 11 bases between them. The germline gives CDR1 GTSNPN, CDR2 SVGIG (reference sequence). DNA for the CDR3: TGTGCCTGGAGACCCAGGGGAGCTGGAAACACCATATATTTT. The encoded protein is CAWRPRGAGNTIYF.

This clone was counted once. The chain employs TRBV28 and TRBJ2-3, with D uncertain. From germline, CDR1 is MDHEN and CDR2 SYDVKM. This CDR3 is built from 14 residues. Trimming removed 6 bases at V and 0 bases at J, with 10 bases between. CDR3 in amino acids: CASSPTPSTDTQYF. CDR3 sequence (DNA): TGTGCCAGCAGCCCAACACCCAGCACAGATACGCAGTATTTT.

This clone came up a few times. The chain joins TRBV5-6 to TRBJ2-1; TRBD2 aligns across 9 bases. Germline loops: CDR1 SGHDT, CDR2 YYEEEE. This CDR3 has 16 residues. V shed 0 bases, J shed 4 bases, and the junction held 5 bases outside the gene matches. This chain's CDR3 is CASSLGETSGYNEQFF. The CDR3 nucleotides read TGTGCCAGCAGCTTGGGGGAGACTAGCGGATACAATGAGCAGTTCTTC.

The J gene is TRBJ1-1, the V gene TRBV19; D ambiguous. Per the germline V gene, CDR1 is LNHDA and CDR2 is SQIVND (reference sequence). With 7 bases removed from V and 3 bases from J, the gap between germline ends came to 9 bases. This CDR3 region has 12 residues. In nucleotides, the CDR3 is TGTGCCAGTAACCTCCGGGACACTGAAGCTTTCTTT. It translates to CASNLRDTEAFF. The entire variable domain, with the rest obtained from reference TRBV19 and TRBJ1-1, is as follows: DGGITQSPKYLFRKEGQNVTLSCEQNLNHDAMYWYRQDPGQGLRLIYYSQIVNDFQKGDIAEGYSVSREKKESFPLTVTSAQKNPTAFYLCASNLRDTEAFFGQGTRLTVV.

This clone occurred once. The V gene is TRBV9, the J gene TRBJ2-5; 7 positions match TRBD1. This CDR3 comprises 15 residues. The ends lost 2 bases at V and 11 bases at J; junction bases unmatched: 15. Germline V gene data show CDR1 as SGDLS and CDR2 as YYNGEE. The CDR3 DNA reads TGTGCCAGCAGCGTTACTCCGCAGGGGGTGCGTGAGCAGTACTTC. Translated: CASSVTPQGVREQYF. Drawing the rest from reference TRBV9 and TRBJ2-5, the complete variable domain is DSGVTQTPKHLITATGQRVTLRCSPRSGDLSVYWYQQSLDQGLQFLIQYYNGEERAKGNILERFSAQQFPDLHSELNLSSLELGDSALYFCASSVTPQGVREQYFGPGTRLLVL.

The chain recombines TRBV5-1 with TRBJ2-5; 8 nucleotides agree with TRBD2. The germline V gene encodes CDR1 SGHRS and CDR2 YFSETQ. The CDR3 loop spans 16 amino acids. J was trimmed by 1 base and V by 0 bases; bases with no gene match: 5. CDR3 nucleotides: TGCGCCAGCAGCTTGGGCGGTACTAGCGGCCAAGAGACCCAGTACTTC. The encoded protein is CASSLGGTSGQETQYF.

J is TRBJ2-7 and V is TRBV10-2, with D possibly TRBD1 on 6 matching bases. Germline CDR1 WSHSY, CDR2 SAAADI. Trimming left V 6 bases short and J 1 base short, with 10 bases between. The CDR3 consists of 13 residues. CDR3 loop: CASSRGLSYEQYF. The CDR3 bases are TGCGCCAGCAGCAGGGGATTATCCTACGAGCAGTACTTC.

The V gene is TRBV19, the J gene TRBJ1-4; D not resolved. V was cut by 1 base and J by 6 bases, with 6 bases left in between. Germline V CDR1 and CDR2: LNHDA, SQIVND (reference sequence). The CDR3 runs 13 residues. CDR3 bases: TGTGCCAGTAGTATAGCCCGATATGAAAAACTGTTTTTT. It encodes CASSIARYEKLFF.

The chain is built from TRBV28 and TRBJ2-1; 10 bases match TRBD1. Per germline, CDR1 MDHEN and CDR2 SYDVKM. After removal of 5 bases from V and 7 bases from J, the junction contained 17 bases not matched to a gene. There are 18 residues in the CDR3. The CDR3 spells CASSPTGYDRGLTNEQFF. DNA for the CDR3: TGTGCCAGCAGTCCCACCGGATATGACAGGGGGCTTACTAATGAGCAGTTCTTC.

The rearrangement uses TRBV5-1 and TRBJ1-3, with a weak D call TRBD1 (5 bases). CDR1 is SGHRS, CDR2 YFSETQ, per germline. Trimming removed 5 bases from V and 4 bases from J, with 10 bases in between. The CDR3 extends over 13 amino acids. The DNA of the CDR3 is TGCGCCAGCAGTTTCGGGGGAGGAAACACCATATATTTT. Encoded protein: CASSFGGGNTIYF.

This clone was observed a few times. The chain joins TRBV25-1 to TRBJ1-1; possibly TRBD1 for D (5 bases). This CDR3 has 14 residues. CDR1 is MGHDK, CDR2 SYGVNS, per germline. Deletions cut 4 bases from V and 6 bases from J, with 15 bases between. The CDR3 DNA sequence: TGTGCCAGCAGTGCGGTGTCAGGGCATTCTGAAGCTTTCTTT. As protein: CASSAVSGHSEAFF.

The chain links TRBV10-3 to TRBJ2-1, with D unclear. V gave up 6 bases and J gave up 8 bases, with 17 bases separating them. The CDR3 spans 14 residues. Per germline, CDR1 ENHRY and CDR2 SYGVKD. Here the CDR3 reads CAIRPNKAGDEQFF. CDR3 sequence (DNA): TGTGCCATCAGACCAAACAAAGCAGGCGATGAGCAGTTCTTC.

Regarding this clone: A far bigger clonotype differs at one base, so this is likely a read error. The chain is built from TRBV30 and TRBJ2-1, with D perhaps TRBD1 (6 bases). The CDR3 totals 11 residues. Trimming shortened V by 3 bases and J by 7 bases, and 7 bases separated the two germline ends. Germline CDR1 is GTSNPN and CDR2 is SVGIG (reference sequence). The CDR3 DNA follows: TGTGCCTGGAGCCAGGGGAATGAGCAGTTCTTC. Translation gives CAWSQGNEQFF. The full variable domain, rest sourced from reference TRBV30 and TRBJ2-1, is SQTIHQWPATLVQPVGSPLSLECTVEGTSNPNLYWYRQAAGRGLQLLFYSVGIGQISSEVPQNLSASRPQDRQFILSSKKLLLSDSGFYLCAWSQGNEQFFGPGTRLTVL.

The V gene is TRBV19, the J gene TRBJ2-2, with 7 bases that match TRBD1. The CDR3 contains 14 residues. Germline trimming cut 5 bases from V and 6 bases from J; bases unmatched to any gene: 6. In germline, CDR1 is LNHDA, CDR2 SQIVND (reference sequence). The CDR3 protein is CASSDLQGSGELFF. CDR3 DNA sequence: TGTGCCAGTAGTGACCTACAGGGGTCCGGGGAGCTGTTTTTT.

The CDR3 coding sequence is TGTGCCAGCAGCCGTCCCGGGACAGGGGAACGTAGTGAGCAGTTCTTC. This codes for CASSRPGTGERSEQFF. This chain links TRBV5-4 with TRBJ2-1, with 10 bases that match TRBD1. Germline CDR1 and CDR2: SGHNT and YYREEE (reference sequence). V lost 4 bases and J lost 9; bases outside the gene matches: 13. This CDR3 has 16 amino acids.

The rearrangement joins TRBV4-2 to TRBJ1-3; D unclear. Germline V lookup: CDR1 LGHNA, CDR2 YNFKEQ. V was cut by 0 bases and J by 0 bases, with 9 bases left in between. The CDR3 loop spans 16 amino acids. CDR3 nucleotides: TGTGCCAGCAGCCAAGATGGGGTAAACTCTGGAAACACCATATATTTT. Translation: CASSQDGVNSGNTIYF.

The chain recombines TRBV7-3 with TRBJ2-3; 8 bases are shared with TRBD2. CDR1 and CDR2 from the germline V gene are SGHTA and FQGTGA. The J segment lost 7 bases and the V segment lost 2 bases, leaving 8 bases of the junction unmatched. The CDR3 is 15 residues long. CDR3 loop: CASSLSGRAENTQYF. The CDR3 region has the DNA TGTGCCAGCAGCTTATCCGGGAGGGCCGAAAATACGCAGTATTTT.

The CDR3 region is CASSHRPSGRADHEQFF. The DNA for the CDR3 is TGTGCCAGCAGCCACCGACCTAGCGGGAGGGCTGATCATGAGCAGTTCTTC. The chain uses TRBV7-8 and TRBJ2-1, with 12 bases that match TRBD2. CDR3 size: 17 residues. V gave up 5 bases and J gave up 8 bases; unmatched junction bases: 13. Germline CDR1 SGHVS, CDR2 FQNEAQ.

The rearrangement uses TRBV19 and TRBJ2-2, with D unclear. The CDR3 covers 12 residues. Looked up from germline, CDR1 is LNHDA and CDR2 is SQIVND (reference sequence). V gave up 7 bases and J gave up 4 bases, with 7 bases separating them. CDR3 coding DNA: TGTGCCAGTAACTTTCTCACCGGGGAGCTGTTTTTT. Translating gives CASNFLTGELFF.

The CDR3 DNA reads as TGCGCCAGCAGCCAAGCCCCCTCGCGGACACACTATGGCTACACCTTC. It translates to CASSQAPSRTHYGYTF. The rearrangement links TRBV4-1 to TRBJ1-2, with D possibly being TRBD1 (5 bases). This CDR3 spans 16 amino acids. V lost 1 base, J lost 3 bases, and 15 bases lay in between. Germline CDR1 and CDR2: MGHRA and YSYEKL.

V gene TRBV18 combines with J gene TRBJ2-1; 8 nucleotides agree with TRBD1. Per the germline V gene, CDR1 is KGHSH and CDR2 is LQKENI. The CDR3 sequence is 14 residues long. V was pared by 5 bases and J by 7 bases, with 7 bases of the junction left unmatched. The CDR3 sequence: CASSTGTGANEQFF. The DNA for the CDR3 is TGTGCCAGCTCAACCGGGACAGGCGCTAATGAGCAGTTCTTC.

The sample holds one count of this clone. This sequence joins TRBV5-4 and TRBJ2-5, with 14 positions matching TRBD2. This CDR3 region has 16 residues. From germline, CDR1 is SGHNT and CDR2 YYREEE (reference sequence). V lost 4 bases to trimming and J lost 2 bases; unmatched junction nucleotides: 4. CDR3 sequence (DNA): TGTGCCAGCAGCCTGGGACTAGCGGGAGTTCAAGAGACCCAGTACTTC. This codes for CASSLGLAGVQETQYF.